This T cell receptor (beta chain) was observed in a study of CD8+ T cells in alopecia areata. Study background: Treatment of the treated patients consisted of oral tofacitinib, 5 to 10 mg twice daily. The study, taken as a whole, reports: Patients showed less clear TCR sequence sharing than mice, possibly partly because of HLA diversity.

V was pared by 8 bases and J by 8 bases, with 23 bases between. In germline, CDR1 is MNHNS, CDR2 SASEGT. There are 15 residues in the CDR3. Extraction and reverse transcription of RNA yielded cDNA as the sequencing template. Only in-frame clones appear in the TCRdb table, and some are missing; sequencing was by immunoSEQ multiplex PCR. The sample includes fewer than 250,000 clones, roughly 57% of them seen just once. With regard to this clone: Its matching antigen is unknown.

The investigators collected lesional scalp punch biopsies and peripheral blood from alopecia areata patients. The chain combines TRBV6-1 with TRBJ2-3, with D perhaps TRBD2 (6 bases). The specimen comprised CD4+ T cells sorted from blood, sampled at week 0. The clonotype was recovered from a human donor with alopecia areata. This CDR3 reads CASVTPGRSQGTQYF. CDR3 coding DNA: TGTGCCAGCGTTACTCCGGGGAGGTCCCAGGGTACGCAGTATTTT.